This is a list of T cell receptor beta chains from one sample in a study of blood T cell repertoires in COVID-19. This table comes from immunoSEQ multiplex PCR, and its TCRdb copy is limited to in-frame clones, with some not included. The table records approximately 280,000 clones, roughly four fifths of them present only once. Sequencing was carried out using PBMCs or T cells enriched from blood (not recorded which). Receptors originate from a man aged 40-55 years who had been exposed to COVID-19. CDR3s include the opening cysteine and the closing phenylalanine or tryptophan. The D gene is left open where the match is weak. Clone size, where shown, is once, few, many, or a class for clones that have expanded.

>NA|TRBJ2-1|NA|TRBV29-1
TGCAGCGTTGAAGATTCGGGAGTCAACAATGAGCAGTTCTTC
CSVEDSGVNNEQFF
>few|TRBJ2-1|TRBD2|TRBV5-5
TGTGCCAGCAGCTTGAGACTAGCGGGAGTATTCGATGAGCAGTTCTTC
CASSLRLAGVFDEQFF
>NA|TRBJ1-2|NA|TRBV19
TGTGCCAGTAGTATGGGGGGAACCTATGGCTACACCTTC
CASSMGGTYGYTF
>NA|TRBJ1-2|TRBD1|TRBV12-3/TRBV12-4
TGTGCCAGCAGTACCCGGACAGGGAATGGCTACACCTTC
CASSTRTGNGYTF
>once|TRBJ1-6|NA|TRBV7-3
TGTGCCAGCAGCTTAACAGGATCAGGATCACCCCTCCACTTT
CASSLTGSGSPLHF
>NA|TRBJ1-2|TRBD1|TRBV10-3
TGTGCCAACGGACAGGGGTCTAACTATGGCTACACCTTC
CANGQGSNYGYTF
>NA|TRBJ1-3|NA|TRBV19
TGTGCCAGTAATCCAGGTTTCGCCGGAAACACCATATATTTT
CASNPGFAGNTIYF
>once|TRBJ1-3|NA|TRBV10-2
TGCGCCAGCGAACGCCAGGGGCATGGAAACACCATATATTTT
CASERQGHGNTIYF
>NA|TRBJ1-2|NA|TRBV5-6
TGTGCCAGCAGCTTGGCGGGGAGCAGAAACTATGGCTACACCTTC
CASSLAGSRNYGYTF
>NA|TRBJ1-5|NA|TRBV2
TGTGCCAGCAATGACAGGTCCATCCAGCCCCAGCATTTT
CASNDRSIQPQHF
>NA|TRBJ1-5|NA|TRBV21-1
TGTGCCAGCAGACACATTGGACAGGGAGGAGGGTTTTTGGATCAGCCCCAGCATTTT
CASRHIGQGGGFLDQPQHF
>NA|TRBJ1-4|NA|TRBV5-4
TGTGCCAGCAGCTTGGACCGGGAAAAACTGTTTTTT
CASSLDREKLFF
>NA|TRBJ1-2|NA|TRBV5-1
TGCGCCAGCACGACCCAGGGTAACAGTGGCTACACCTTC
CASTTQGNSGYTF
>NA|TRBJ2-7|NA|TRBV9
TGTGCCAGCAGCGGGGGCGCGGGGGCCGACTACGAGCAGTACTTC
CASSGGAGADYEQYF
>NA|TRBJ2-7|NA|TRBV19
TGTGCCAGTAGTAGTCTAACCCCGTCCTACGAGCAGTACTTC
CASSSLTPSYEQYF
>NA|TRBJ2-7|NA|TRBV6-5
TGTGCCAGCAGTTACTCGTTACTAGCAGGAGTACTTCGTTTC
CASSYSLLAGVLRF
>NA|TRBJ1-5|NA|TRBV10-3
TGTGCCATCAGTCCGGACAACAATCAGCCCCAGCATTTT
CAISPDNNQPQHF
>once|TRBJ2-7|NA|TRBV21-1
TGTGCCAGCAGCAAAGGGGGTATTGCGACTAGCGGGAGTTACGAGCAGTACTTC
CASSKGGIATSGSYEQYF
>NA|TRBJ2-3|TRBD2|TRBV6-8
TGTGCCAGCAGTTACAAGTGGGAGCGGGGGGTCACAGATACGCAGTATTTT
CASSYKWERGVTDTQYF
>NA|TRBJ2-5|NA|TRBV24-1
TGTGCCACCAGTGATCCCGGGTCGAGCGTTGAACAGTACTTC
CATSDPGSSVEQYF
>NA|TRBJ2-2|TRBD2|TRBV12-5
TGTGCTAGTGGTTTGGGACTAGCGGGAGTTACCGGGGAGCTGTTTTTT
CASGLGLAGVTGELFF
>NA|TRBJ2-1|TRBD1|TRBV18
TGTGCCAGCTCACCACTGGAAGGGGGCTTCCTAAACAATGAGCAGTTCTTC
CASSPLEGGFLNNEQFF
>NA|TRBJ2-7|NA|TRBV5-4
TGTGCCAGCAGCTTACAACAGGGCTCCTACGAGCAGTACTTC
CASSLQQGSYEQYF
>once|TRBJ1-3|NA|TRBV7-6
TGTGCCAGCAGCGTTGTAGATCCATTCTTTGGAAACACCATATATTTT
CASSVVDPFFGNTIYF
>NA|TRBJ1-3|TRBD1|TRBV5-1
TGCGCCAGCAGCTTGACGGGGACAGGAAGAAACACCATATATTTT
CASSLTGTGRNTIYF
>NA|TRBJ1-2|NA|TRBV29-1
TGCAGCGTTGACTCCTATGGCTACACCTTC
CSVDSYGYTF
>once|TRBJ2-7|TRBD1|TRBV6-5
TGTGCCAGCAGTTACTCGGGACAGGACGAGCAGTACTTC
CASSYSGQDEQYF
>NA|TRBJ2-1|NA|TRBV10-3
TGTGCCATCCGAGCAGGGGAGGGGAATTACAATGAGCAGTTCTTC
CAIRAGEGNYNEQFF
>NA|TRBJ2-5|NA|TRBV2
TGTGCCAGCAACAGACAGCAAGAGACCCAGTACTTC
CASNRQQETQYF
>NA|TRBJ1-1|NA|TRBV30
TGTGCCTGGAGTGTAAGCGTCGAAAACACTGAAGCTTTCTTT
CAWSVSVENTEAFF
>NA|TRBJ1-1|NA|TRBV7-8
TGTGCCAGCAGCCGACACGTCTTAGCTGAAGCTTTCTTT
CASSRHVLAEAFF
>NA|TRBJ1-3|NA|TRBV4-1
TGCGCCAGCAGCCAGGTCGGGGTGATCTCTGGAAACACCATATATTTT
CASSQVGVISGNTIYF
>once|TRBJ2-1|NA|TRBV10-3
TGTGCCATCATGAATAGCGGCAATGAGCAGTTCTTC
CAIMNSGNEQFF